This T cell receptor beta chain was recorded in a study of cytomegalovirus exposure and HLA in healthy donors (TCRdb year 2017). Describing the broader study: According to an earlier analysis of several hundred of the donors, some 170 million T cells yielded 117 million unique TCR beta sequences and around 300 Gb of sequence data. Among about 370 genotyped donors of the cohort, an average of around 220,000 unique TCR beta nucleotide sequences was sequenced per donor, of which 15% to 20% were non-productive. Both class I and class II loci were covered by HLA typing, at four-digit resolution. An early release that covered around 590 HLA-typed donors contained approximately 300 gigabases of sequencing data and about 93 million unique TCR sequences. The number of donors typed differed by locus, with 629-630 for A, B, C, DRB1 and DQB1, around 500 for DQA1, 600 to 610 for DPA1, and 472 for DPB1. Donor age, sex, ethnicity and CMV serostatus were compiled alongside the repertoire data. A later analysis re-examined previously published TCR beta repertoires from more than 600 donors and added high-resolution HLA genotyping to investigate patterns of TCR occurrence. All discovery cohort repertoires had been generated on a single sequencing platform. Because of strong linkage in the cohort, five DR-DQ haplotypes were treated as single units for association and clustering. The study combined high-throughput TCR immunosequencing, statistical association of individual TCRs with disease status, and machine learning to predict cytomegalovirus infection status. The study was designed to test whether signatures of past pathogen exposure could be identified by cataloging public T cell receptors. Along with the approximately 700-subject first cohort, a separate validation cohort of 120 different subjects was used. In the later analysis, no new phenotypic data were used to find candidate immune exposures; instead, reliance was placed on TCR beta sequences and their occurrence across donors. An earlier analysis of around 580 of the donors used high-throughput TCR beta sequencing to judge whether each TCR beta V gene segment behaved as functional or pseudogenic. Of the 350 to 450 genotyped donors, 75% to 85% were placed in the genetic ancestry cluster associated with self-reported Caucasian donors. Using immunosequencing, the study profiled T cell repertoires from approximately 700 subjects and related those repertoires to cytomegalovirus serostatus. A later genetic analysis took genome-wide SNP genotypes for about 65% of the 666 donors and used that subset as a discovery cohort.

Libraries came from the immunoSEQ multiplex PCR assay. For the multiplex PCR, a mixture combining 60 forward primers for TCR Vbeta segments and 13 reverse primers for TCR Jbeta segments was used. The CDR3 region of rearranged TCR beta genes was amplified from genomic DNA with a multiplex PCR assay. On the Illumina HiSeq System, the amplified TCR beta libraries were sequenced as 87-base-pair reads. Processing in the source paper ran as follows. A later analysis tallied about 77 million unique TCR beta chains across the 666 repertoires, and around 9.9 million of those chains were shared by two or more donors. Raw reads were error-corrected and collapsed into unique sequences with a nearest-neighbor algorithm that merged closely related sequences to remove PCR and sequencing errors. Alignment of CDR3 sequences to IMGT reference sequences was used to assign V, D and J gene segments. For a sequence to be retained, a match of at least six nucleotides to both a V gene segment and a J gene segment was required. Rearrangements were classified as productive when the CDR3 lacked stop codons and remained in frame with V and J, and all other rearrangements were classified as non-productive. CDR3 was defined according to IMGT convention as the region running from the second conserved V-encoded cysteine to the conserved J-encoded phenylalanine. Sequences without an unambiguous match to a single V gene segment were excluded from the earlier analysis of 450 to 750 of the donors. In an earlier analysis of roughly 500 of the donors, V segments were called functional above 56.7% productive rearrangements and were called segregating when the between-donor standard deviation exceeded 5%. To diagnose cytomegalovirus status from the catalog of TCR beta chain sequences, a statistical classification framework was built. V and J gene assignment, in a later analysis, came from comparing TCR nucleotide sequences with IMGT/GENE-DB human TR gene sequences. The TCRdist pipeline was used in a later analysis to assign CDR3 sequences and most-parsimonious VDJ recombination scenarios. In a later analysis, each TCR beta chain was defined by its CDR3 amino acid sequence together with its V-gene family, and reads without a unique V-gene family were excluded. To address suspected cross-contamination and a sequencing artifact, a later analysis removed around 600 highly shared, low-generation-probability nucleotide sequences. In a later analysis, a clonal expansion index was calculated for each public chain from normalized within-repertoire ranks of inferred template counts. Generation probabilities in a later analysis came from a VDJ recombination model fitted to out-of-frame rearrangements, and those results were checked against IGoR. A later analysis scored TCR-TCR, TCR-HLA and TCR-CMV co-occurrence with hypergeometric tests, applying a repertoire-size bias correction to TCR pairs. In a later analysis, false discovery rates were estimated by permuting HLA or CMV assignments 20 times. A later analysis grouped co-occurring TCRs with DBSCAN, adding TCRdist sequence similarity when clustering within HLA-allele-positive subsets. Repertoires with fewer than 30,000 or more than 120,000 public chains were left out of co-occurrence clustering, as were five repertoires with anomalous nucleotide sharing. TCRdb's version of the immuneACCESS table is confined to in-frame rearrangements and falls short of the full clone set. An unresolved V gene accounts for under half of the shortfall where checked; the remainder is of unknown origin. The V and J calls and clone size are taken from that table; D and trimming were inferred from the DNA. This sample comprises about 200,000 clones, around 80% of them detected only once. The top ten clonotypes cover about 2.1% of the sample.

The cohort consisted of 650 to 700 healthy bone marrow donors. At the time of sampling, every cohort member was nominally healthy, though immune exposures that went unrecorded were likely present. The donor was CMV seronegative and belonged to the group of 352 seronegative cohort members. A peripheral blood sample was collected from each donor, and TCR beta sequencing was performed on peripheral blood mononuclear cells. The Qiagen DNeasy Blood Extraction Kit was used to extract genomic DNA from the blood cell samples. Broad study findings and their caveats: In a later analysis, TCR association rates were found to vary across HLA loci, with the most associated TCRs seen for DRB1 alleles and the fewest for HLA-C alleles. In a later genetic analysis, a missense DCLRE1C variant was associated with V-gene and J-gene trimming of TCR beta chains, and the association was replicated in an independent cohort. The earlier analysis of 587 of the donors excluded over 15 rarely observed V segments, including chromosome 9 orphons, because counts were too low. Immune exposure information for the cohort was limited to CMV serostatus. The sequencing pipeline was judged likely to have produced a cluster of highly shared sequence variants as a technical artifact. Because the 87-base-pair reads could not distinguish some IMGT-functional V segments, including TRBV6-2 and TRBV6-3, those segments were excluded. A further reported finding was that TCR beta sequences accurately predicted the HLA-A and HLA-B alleles for most subjects in the first cohort. In vitro tests confirmed that a few of the cytomegalovirus-associated TCR beta chains recognize cytomegalovirus antigens. A later analysis found that most CMV-associated TCR beta chains appeared HLA-restricted, with HLA associations seemingly driven largely by CMV exposure. Most TCR sequences were seen in very few donors, while some public TCRs were found in many individuals. In a later analysis, several top co-occurrence clusters were reported to appear linked to parvovirus B19, influenza, CMV and Epstein-Barr virus. In this cohort, only TCR beta chains were sequenced, and detectable features were limited by the absence of alpha or paired-chain data. In the study, 150 to 200 TCR beta chains were listed as associated with cytomegalovirus. A later genetic analysis reported fewer N-insertions in productive TCRs among donors in an Asian-associated ancestry cluster than the approximately 700-donor mean. Because HLA typing was unavailable for some donors at each locus, only the typed subset was used in association tests. Broadly in line with IMGT annotations, most TCR beta V segments showed up in productive rearrangements about 87% or about 30% of the time in an earlier analysis of 450 to 600 of the donors. Cytomegalovirus status was reported to be diagnosed by the classifier with high specificity and sensitivity in both the original and validation cohorts. In a later analysis, HLA-associated TCR beta chains showed more clonal expansion and lower generation probabilities than non-associated chains that were equally common. The authors suggested that the approach could potentially be extended to other disease states and immunological phenotypes. At a false discovery rate of 0.05, a later analysis linked 15,000 to 20,000 TCR beta sequences to specific HLA alleles. Presence/absence analyses assumed roughly uniform sequencing depth across donors, an assumption that may not hold. Correlated functional status among segregating V segments might reflect linkage disequilibrium, but an unknown experimental factor could not be ruled out. When HLA alleles, especially DR and DQ, strongly co-occurred, attributing TCR associations to individual alleles was difficult.

To note about this clone: It lacks a known antigen. Within one base of it there is no much larger clone, and no base qualities were kept.

V loses 6 bases, J loses 4 bases, and the germline ends lie 15 bases apart. The CDR3 starts with the cysteine, ends with the phenylalanine, and has 14 residues. This entry keeps only the CDR3 DNA: 42 bases, framed from base 1. The germline V gene sets CDR1 to MNHNS and CDR2 to SASEGT. The sequence links TRBV6-1 to TRBJ1-2; the D gene remains uncertain. This receptor was identified in a man aged 25 to 40 in good health and CMV-seronegative. Sequenced sample: PBMCs. The DNA sequence is given as TGTGCCAGCAGCCAGTCTGGTGTTGGCTATGGCTACACCTTC. The translation is CASSQSGVGYGYTF.